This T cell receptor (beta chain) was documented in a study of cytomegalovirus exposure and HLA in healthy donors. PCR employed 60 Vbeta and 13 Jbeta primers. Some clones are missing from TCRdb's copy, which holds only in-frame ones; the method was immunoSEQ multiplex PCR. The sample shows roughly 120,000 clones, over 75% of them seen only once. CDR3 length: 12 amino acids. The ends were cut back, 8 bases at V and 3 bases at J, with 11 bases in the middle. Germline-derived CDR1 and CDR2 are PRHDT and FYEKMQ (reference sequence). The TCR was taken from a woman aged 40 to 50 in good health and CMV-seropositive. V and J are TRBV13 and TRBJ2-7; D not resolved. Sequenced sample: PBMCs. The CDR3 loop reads CASSPLGYEQYF. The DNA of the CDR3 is TGTGCCAGCTCTCCTCTCGGCTACGAGCAGTACTTC.